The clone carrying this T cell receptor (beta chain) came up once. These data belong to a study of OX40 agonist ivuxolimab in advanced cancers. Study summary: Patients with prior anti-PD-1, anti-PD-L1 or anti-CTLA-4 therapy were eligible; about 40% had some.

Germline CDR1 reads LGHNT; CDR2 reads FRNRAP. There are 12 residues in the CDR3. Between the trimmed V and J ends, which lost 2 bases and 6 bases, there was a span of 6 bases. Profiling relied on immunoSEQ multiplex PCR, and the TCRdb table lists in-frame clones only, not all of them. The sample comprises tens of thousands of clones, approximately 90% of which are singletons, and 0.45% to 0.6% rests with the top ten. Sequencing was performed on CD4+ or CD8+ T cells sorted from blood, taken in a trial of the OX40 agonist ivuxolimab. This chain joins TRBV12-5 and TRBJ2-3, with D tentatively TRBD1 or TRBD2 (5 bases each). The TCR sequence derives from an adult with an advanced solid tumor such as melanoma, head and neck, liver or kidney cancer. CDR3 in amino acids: CASGLWGDTQYF. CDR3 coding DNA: TGTGCTAGTGGTTTGTGGGGGGATACGCAGTATTTT.